A single sample is the source of the 9 T cell receptor beta chains below, sequenced in a study of beta chain features in type 1 diabetes. The sequenced template was cDNA made from the entire isolated RNA. Sequencing used immunoSEQ multiplex PCR; TCRdb keeps in-frame clones, though not all of them. The repertoire has hundreds of thousands of clones, roughly 15% of them found once; the top ten carry around 0.02%. Sequencing was performed on naive CD4+ T cells from blood. The receptor source for this set is a woman aged 18-30 years in good health.

Worth noting for this clone: The sample has other DNA sequences that encode this CDR3 too. The rearrangement joins TRBV15 to TRBJ1-2; D gene uncertain. Looked up from germline, CDR1 is LNHNV and CDR2 is YYDKDF (reference sequence). There are 13 residues in the CDR3. The V gene lost 0 bases and the J gene lost 1 base, with 3 bases spanning the gap. CDR3 amino acids: CATSRDSNYGYTF. The CDR3 nucleotides are TGTGCCACCAGCAGAGACAGTAACTATGGCTACACCTTC.

The rearrangement uses TRBV2 and TRBJ2-5, with D unresolved. This CDR3 contains 15 residues. Looked up from germline, CDR1 is SNHLY and CDR2 is FYNNEI. Trimming took off 6 bases at V and 1 base at J, with 15 bases between the two ends. As DNA, the CDR3 is TGTGCCAGCAGCGAACCCCGGGTCCTCCAAGAGACCCAGTACTTC. Its protein product is CASSEPRVLQETQYF.

CDR3 nucleotides: TGTGCCAGCTCACCACAGACTGGAGAGAGAGGGTACAATGAGCAGTTCTTC. It specifies CASSPQTGERGYNEQFF. The genes are TRBV18 and TRBJ2-1, with D perhaps matching TRBD2 (5 bases). V was shortened by 1 base and J by 4 bases, with 17 bases between the two germline ends. Germline CDR1 KGHSH, CDR2 LQKENI. There are 17 residues in the CDR3.

This clone was detected a few times. The chain uses TRBV20-1 and TRBJ1-2, with no clear D. Germline values: CDR1 DFQATT, CDR2 SNEGSKA (reference sequence). This CDR3 is built from 11 residues. V was trimmed by 4 bases and J by 7 bases, leaving 10 bases between them. CDR3 sequence (DNA): TGCAGTGCTATATCCGGGTCTGGCTACACCTTC. Translating it yields CSAISGSGYTF.

This clone was seen more than once but under ten times. The V gene is TRBV9, the J gene TRBJ2-7, with 8 nucleotides matching TRBD2. The V segment lost 0 bases and the J segment 0 bases; nucleotides outside the gene matches: 2. The CDR3 sequence is 15 residues long. Per germline, CDR1 SGDLS and CDR2 YYNGEE. CDR3 loop: CASSVEAGDSYEQYF. In DNA form, the CDR3 reads TGTGCCAGCAGCGTAGAAGCGGGGGACTCCTACGAGCAGTACTTC.

In its sample, this clone was seen a few times. The chain carries TRBV20-1 and TRBJ1-5; weak D call: TRBD1 (5 bases). Germline CDR1 and CDR2: DFQATT and SNEGSKA (reference sequence). CDR3 length equals 11 residues. V was cut by 5 bases and J by 11 bases, with 13 bases left in between. The CDR3 sequence: CSAGTAGAQHF. CDR3 in DNA: TGCAGTGCTGGGACCGCCGGGGCCCAGCATTTT.

V and J are TRBV29-1 and TRBJ2-3; a possible D gene is TRBD1 (6 bases). This CDR3 is 12 amino acids long. Trimming cost V 4 bases and J 2 bases, with 7 bases left between them. Germline CDR1 and CDR2: SQVTM and ANQGSEA. CDR3 DNA sequence: TGCAGCGTTGGACAGGACACAGATACGCAGTATTTT. Its translation is CSVGQDTDTQYF.

This clone has only a few counts. The chain is built from TRBV7-2 and TRBJ2-1; D may be TRBD1 (5 bases). The germline V gene has CDR1 SGHTA and CDR2 FQGNSA. The CDR3 consists of 16 residues. Trimming cost V 4 bases and J 5 bases, with 18 bases left between them. As DNA, the CDR3 is TGTGCCAGCAGCTCCCTCCAGGGATACCAAAACAATGAGCAGTTCTTC. It specifies CASSSLQGYQNNEQFF. The whole variable domain, filled in from reference TRBV7-2 and TRBJ2-1, reads GAGVSQSPSNKVTEKGKDVELRCDPISGHTALYWYRQSLGQGLEFLIYFQGNSAPDKSGLPSDRFSAERTGGSVSTLTIQRTQQEDSAVYLCASSSLQGYQNNEQFFGPGTRLTVL.

This clone was counted only a few times. The sample carries other DNA sequences with the same CDR3. The chain couples TRBV5-1 to TRBJ2-3; D remains ambiguous. The CDR3 is 11 residues long. V was clipped by 2 bases and J by 3 bases, with 1 base between them. CDR1 and CDR2 (germline): SGHRS, YFSETQ. The CDR3 region has the DNA TGCGCCAGCAGCTTTACAGATACGCAGTATTTT. Translation gives CASSFTDTQYF.